The 26 T cell receptor beta chains listed next were all sequenced from one sample in a study of vaccination and CD4 T cells after COVID-19. The assay that was used to sequence DNA from cultured CD4+ T cells was the Oncomine TCR Beta short-read assay. TCRdb ran MiXCR on the PCR reads and lists one entry per CDR3 protein. In the table there are some 12,000 distinct CDR3 sequences, 75% of which are singletons. Regarding treatment: roughly 10-day PBMC culture with coronavirus spike peptide pools or control peptides (ViraFEST assay). For these receptors, no antigen is known. Specimen: CD4+ T cells from blood, cultured in vitro. The receptors shown here come from a human donor who had recovered from COVID-19.

The rearrangement links TRBV19 to TRBJ1-2; TRBD1 matches at 9 bases. J lost 8 bases, V lost 4 bases, and 20 bases had no gene match. Germline V gives CDR1 LNHDA, CDR2 SQIVND (reference sequence). The CDR3 consists of 18 residues. Here the CDR3 reads CASSTSPGQGIGVGGYTF. The DNA for the CDR3 is TGTGCCAGTAGTACGTCGCCGGGACAGGGAATTGGAGTAGGCGGCTACACCTTC.

The gene calls are TRBV28 and TRBJ2-3; 7 bases map to TRBD1. Germline values: CDR1 MDHEN, CDR2 SYDVKM. This CDR3 is 14 amino acids long. V shed 9 bases, J shed 0 bases, and the junction held 6 bases outside the gene matches. CDR3 sequence: CASTGQASTDTQYF. CDR3 in DNA: TGTGCCAGTACCGGACAGGCGAGCACAGATACGCAGTATTTT.

The rearrangement links TRBV29-1 to TRBJ1-1, with D unresolved. Germline-derived CDR1 and CDR2 are SQVTM and ANQGSEA. CDR3 size: 11 residues. V was pared by 4 bases and J by 3 bases, with 6 bases between. The CDR3 DNA follows: TGCAGCGTTGCTGAAGACACTGAAGCTTTCTTT. It yields the protein CSVAEDTEAFF.

This clonotype was counted a single time. The chain links TRBV5-1 to TRBJ1-1; 7 bases fit TRBD1. The CDR3 spans 15 residues. The V and J ends lost 0 bases and 0 bases, in that order; junction bases with no gene match: 2. Germline values: CDR1 SGHRS, CDR2 YFSETQ. CDR3 in amino acids: CASSLGDRLNTEAFF. The CDR3, as DNA: TGCGCCAGCAGCTTGGGGGACAGATTGAACACTGAAGCTTTCTTT.

V usage is TRBV7-2 and J usage is TRBJ2-2; a possible D gene is TRBD2 (6 bases). CDR1 and CDR2 (germline): SGHTA, FQGNSA. The CDR3 has 15 residues. Trimming took off 3 bases at V and 6 bases at J, with 14 bases between the two ends. CDR3: CASSLGGGTAGELFF. The CDR3 DNA sequence: TGTGCCAGCAGCTTGGGTGGCGGGACGGCCGGGGAGCTGTTTTTT.

The chain employs TRBV20-1 and TRBJ1-2, with 7 bases fitting TRBD1. Germline V gene data show CDR1 as DFQATT and CDR2 as SNEGSKA (reference sequence). Germline trimming cut 5 bases from V and 4 bases from J; bases unmatched to any gene: 7. This CDR3 has 13 residues. The CDR3 is CSASRDRSYGYTF. CDR3 coding DNA: TGCAGTGCTTCCCGGGACAGATCCTATGGCTACACCTTC.

The chain joins TRBV11-3 to TRBJ2-7; 10 positions agree with TRBD1. This CDR3 spans 15 amino acids. V shed 5 bases and J 2 bases; nucleotides not matched to a gene: 6. Germline CDR1 reads SGHNT; CDR2 reads YENEEA. CDR3 residues: CASSTTGGAAYEQYF. In DNA, the CDR3 is TGTGCCAGCAGCACGACAGGGGGCGCAGCCTACGAGCAGTACTTC. Combining the CDR3 with reference TRBV11-3 and TRBJ2-7 gives the whole variable domain EAGVVQSPRYKIIEKKQPVAFWCNPISGHNTLYWYLQNLGQGPELLIRYENEEAVDDSQLPKDRFSAERLKGVDSTLKIQPAELGDSAVYLCASSTTGGAAYEQYFGPGTRLTVT.

The CDR3 sequence: CSARGSSGVGYGYTF. Written as DNA, the CDR3 is TGCAGTGCTAGAGGATCTTCAGGGGTTGGCTATGGCTACACCTTC. The rearrangement joins TRBV20-1 to TRBJ1-2, with a weak D call TRBD1 (6 bases). Trimming took off 1 base at V and 4 bases at J, with 16 bases between the two ends. This CDR3 region has 15 residues. The germline V gene encodes CDR1 DFQATT and CDR2 SNEGSKA (reference sequence).

CDR3 loop: CASSPTGPREQYF. The CDR3 nucleotides are TGTGCCAGCAGCCCGACAGGGCCTCGCGAGCAGTACTTC. This chain joins TRBV28 and TRBJ2-7; TRBD1 matches 7 bases. The CDR3 spans 13 residues. V dropped 6 bases and J dropped 6; count of bases not matched to a gene: 8. CDR1 and CDR2 (germline): MDHEN, SYDVKM.

The chain uses TRBV6-2 or TRBV6-3 and TRBJ1-5; D unclear. The ends were cut back, 5 bases at V and 4 bases at J, with 21 bases in the middle. CDR3 size: 17 residues. Germline lookup yields CDR1 MNHEY and CDR2 SVGEGT. CDR3 in DNA: TGTGCCAGCAGTATGGGAGAGATGGGTCCCATTAATCAGCCCCAGCATTTT. It translates to CASSMGEMGPINQPQHF.

The genes are TRBV6-2 or TRBV6-3 and TRBJ1-5, with a weak D call TRBD1 (6 bases). The V and J ends lost 6 bases and 10 bases respectively, with 22 bases between them. Germline V gene sequence: CDR1 MNHEY, CDR2 SVGEGT. CDR3 length equals 15 residues. The chain's CDR3 is CASRQGNKGGPPQHF. CDR3 DNA: TGTGCCAGCAGGCAGGGGAACAAGGGGGGGCCCCCCCAGCATTTT.

The rearrangement joins TRBV20-1 to TRBJ1-2; a possible D gene is TRBD1 (6 bases). V lost 6 bases and J 5 bases, leaving 10 bases between the germline ends. The CDR3 is made up of 11 amino acids. Looked up from germline, CDR1 is DFQATT and CDR2 is SNEGSKA (reference sequence). The CDR3 DNA reads as TGCAGTGCGGAGGGGGGTTATGGCTACACCTTC. This codes for CSAEGGYGYTF.

The chain has TRBV6-5 and TRBJ1-6, with 9 bases identical to TRBD1. This CDR3 spans 15 amino acids. With V trimmed by 2 bases and J by 7 bases, 3 bases remained unmatched. Germline loops: CDR1 MNHEY, CDR2 SVGAGI. The CDR3 loop reads CASSYGTGINSPLHF. As DNA, the CDR3 is TGTGCCAGCAGTTACGGGACAGGGATCAATTCACCCCTCCACTTT.

This chain joins TRBV20-1 and TRBJ2-1, with 16 positions matching TRBD2. V was pared by 3 bases and J by 0 bases, with 14 bases of the junction left unmatched. Germline V gives CDR1 DFQATT, CDR2 SNEGSKA (reference sequence). This CDR3 has 21 residues. In nucleotides, the CDR3 is TGCAGTGCTAGCAGAGGCCCCGGGACTAGCGGGAGGGAACGCTCCTACAATGAGCAGTTCTTC. Amino acid sequence: CSASRGPGTSGRERSYNEQFF.

V usage is TRBV6-5 and J usage is TRBJ2-7; no clear D gene. The CDR3 runs 11 residues. V was clipped by 4 bases and J by 3 bases, with 4 bases between them. Germline assignment: CDR1 MNHEY and CDR2 SVGAGI. The CDR3 DNA sequence: TGTGCCAGCAGTTGGGACTACGAGCAGTACTTC. This gives the protein CASSWDYEQYF.

The chain uses TRBV18 and TRBJ1-1; the D gene is possibly TRBD1 (5 bases). Deletions cut 10 bases from V and 1 base from J, with 13 bases between. This CDR3 is 13 amino acids long. Germline CDR1 KGHSH, CDR2 LQKENI. The CDR3, as DNA: TGTGCCACGGGCGGGGCTGGGAACACTGAAGCTTTCTTT. Translating gives CATGGAGNTEAFF.

The chain couples TRBV6-1 to TRBJ2-1; 12 nucleotides line up with TRBD2. V dropped 5 bases and J dropped 9; count of bases not matched to a gene: 11. CDR1 MNHNS and CDR2 SASEGT come from the germline V gene. The CDR3 has 16 residues. The DNA of the CDR3 is TGTGCCAGCAGTACCCGGACTAGCGGGAAGCCGGGTGAGCAGTTCTTC. Translating it yields CASSTRTSGKPGEQFF.

V gene TRBV6-1 combines with J gene TRBJ1-6, with TRBD1 matching over 9 bases. V shed 5 bases, J shed 8 bases, and the junction held 10 bases outside the gene matches. The CDR3 is 16 residues long. CDR1 and CDR2 from the germline V gene are MNHNS and SASEGT. CDR3 protein: CASSPHPGTGYSPLHF. CDR3 in DNA: TGTGCCAGCAGTCCCCACCCCGGGACAGGGTATTCACCCCTCCACTTT.

This rearrangement joins TRBV19 to TRBJ1-2; no reliable D call. The ends were cut back, 11 bases at V and 8 bases at J, with 24 bases in the middle. The CDR3 runs to 14 residues. Germline values: CDR1 LNHDA, CDR2 SQIVND (reference sequence). The CDR3 coding sequence is TGTGCCCCCACAAGGGAGGGCCCATTTCAAGGCTACACCTTC. It yields the protein CAPTREGPFQGYTF.

This clonotype was recorded once. The rearrangement joins TRBV12-3 or TRBV12-4 to TRBJ1-1; TRBD1 might be the D (5 bases). V was pared by 4 bases and J by 11 bases, with 11 bases between. CDR3 length: 11 amino acids. The DNA of the CDR3 is TGTGCCAGCAGTTGGGGCTTCGGGGCTTTCTTT. It yields the protein CASSWGFGAFF.

The chain carries TRBV30 and TRBJ2-7; maybe TRBD1 (6 bases). V lost 3 bases to trimming and J lost 4 bases, with 13 bases between them. Germline loops: CDR1 GTSNPN, CDR2 SVGIG (reference sequence). The CDR3 spans 13 residues. The CDR3 sequence: CAWRSGTLYEQYF. The CDR3 bases are TGTGCCTGGAGATCCGGGACACTTTACGAGCAGTACTTC.

The V call is TRBV20-1, the J call TRBJ2-1; perhaps TRBD1 as D (6 bases). The CDR3 is 14 amino acids. Germline lookup yields CDR1 DFQATT and CDR2 SNEGSKA (reference sequence). Trimming stripped 3 bases from V and 4 bases from J, with 13 bases between. The CDR3 DNA sequence: TGCAGTGCTAGCCGTAGCCAGGGGTACAATGAGCAGTTCTTC. Amino acid sequence: CSASRSQGYNEQFF.

This clonotype was detected only a few times. The gene calls are TRBV7-2 and TRBJ1-5, with 9 bases fitting TRBD1. V lost 5 bases to trimming and J lost 11 bases; unmatched junction nucleotides: 7. Germline loops: CDR1 SGHTA, CDR2 FQGNSA. The CDR3 runs 13 residues. The CDR3 spells CASSEDRGRAQHF. As DNA, the CDR3 is TGTGCCAGCAGCGAGGACAGGGGACGGGCCCAGCATTTT.

J is TRBJ2-7 and V is TRBV29-1; 12 bases map to TRBD2. Germline V gene sequence: CDR1 SQVTM, CDR2 ANQGSEA. This CDR3 has 13 amino acids. J lost 9 bases, V lost 3 bases, and 6 bases had no gene match. The CDR3 spells CSVEGLAGGGQYF. In DNA, the CDR3 is TGCAGCGTTGAGGGTCTAGCGGGAGGGGGGCAGTACTTC.

The V call is TRBV5-4, the J call TRBJ1-1, with D hard to call. This CDR3 comprises 16 residues. The germline CDR1 and CDR2 sequences are SGHNT and YYREEE (reference sequence). V lost 1 base, J lost 1 base, and 14 bases lay in between. The CDR3: CASSLRTAGGNTEAFF. CDR3 DNA: TGTGCCAGCAGCTTGAGAACCGCGGGCGGGAACACTGAAGCTTTCTTT.

The chain has TRBV20-1 and TRBJ2-5, with no clear D. Germline V gene data show CDR1 as DFQATT and CDR2 as SNEGSKA (reference sequence). The CDR3 totals 12 residues. The ends were cut back, 3 bases at V and 1 base at J, with 6 bases in the middle. The CDR3 DNA follows: TGCAGTGCTAGTCAGGTCCAAGAGACCCAGTACTTC. Encoded protein: CSASQVQETQYF.